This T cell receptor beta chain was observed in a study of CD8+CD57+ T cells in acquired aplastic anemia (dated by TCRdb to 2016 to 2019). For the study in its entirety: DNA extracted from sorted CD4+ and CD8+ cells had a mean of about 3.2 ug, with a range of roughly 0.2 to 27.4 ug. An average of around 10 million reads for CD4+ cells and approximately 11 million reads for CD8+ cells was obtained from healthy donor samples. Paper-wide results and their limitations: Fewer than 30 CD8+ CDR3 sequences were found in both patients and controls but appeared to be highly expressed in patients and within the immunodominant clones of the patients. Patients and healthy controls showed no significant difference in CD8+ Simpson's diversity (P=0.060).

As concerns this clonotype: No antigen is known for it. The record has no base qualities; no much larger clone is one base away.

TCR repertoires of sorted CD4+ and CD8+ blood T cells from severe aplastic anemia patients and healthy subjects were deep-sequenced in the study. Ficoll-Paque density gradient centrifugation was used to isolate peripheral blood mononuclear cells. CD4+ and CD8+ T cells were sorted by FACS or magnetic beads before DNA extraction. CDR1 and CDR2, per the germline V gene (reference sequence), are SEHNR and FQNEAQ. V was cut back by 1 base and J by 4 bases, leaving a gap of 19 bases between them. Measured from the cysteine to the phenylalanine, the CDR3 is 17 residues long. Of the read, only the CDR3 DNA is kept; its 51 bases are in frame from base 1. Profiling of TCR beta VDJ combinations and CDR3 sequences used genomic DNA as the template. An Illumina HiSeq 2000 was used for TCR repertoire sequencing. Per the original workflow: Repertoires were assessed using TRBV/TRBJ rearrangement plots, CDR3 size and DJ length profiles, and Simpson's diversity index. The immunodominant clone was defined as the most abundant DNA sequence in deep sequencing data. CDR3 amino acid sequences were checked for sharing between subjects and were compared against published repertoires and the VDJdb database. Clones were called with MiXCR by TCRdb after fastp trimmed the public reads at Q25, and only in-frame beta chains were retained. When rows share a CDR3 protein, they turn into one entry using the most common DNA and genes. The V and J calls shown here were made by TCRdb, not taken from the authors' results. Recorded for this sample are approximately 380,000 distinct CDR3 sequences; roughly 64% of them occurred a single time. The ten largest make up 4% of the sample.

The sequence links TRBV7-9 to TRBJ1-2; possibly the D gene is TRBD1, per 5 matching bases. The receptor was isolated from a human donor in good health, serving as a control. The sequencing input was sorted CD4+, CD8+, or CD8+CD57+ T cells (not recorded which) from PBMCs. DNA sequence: TGTGCCAGCAGCTTAGACGGCAGGGACCGCTCGATCTATGGCTACACCTTC. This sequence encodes CASSLDGRDRSIYGYTF.